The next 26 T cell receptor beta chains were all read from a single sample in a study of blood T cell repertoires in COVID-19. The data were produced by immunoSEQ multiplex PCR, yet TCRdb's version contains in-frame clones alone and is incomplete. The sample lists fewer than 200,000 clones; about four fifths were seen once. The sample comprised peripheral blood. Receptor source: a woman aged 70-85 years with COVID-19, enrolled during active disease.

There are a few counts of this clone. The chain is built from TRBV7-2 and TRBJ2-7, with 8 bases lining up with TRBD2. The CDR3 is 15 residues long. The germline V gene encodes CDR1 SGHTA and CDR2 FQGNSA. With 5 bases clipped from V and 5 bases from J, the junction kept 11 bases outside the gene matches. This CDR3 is CASSKVGTSVHEQYF. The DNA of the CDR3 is TGTGCCAGCAGCAAGGTAGGGACTAGTGTCCACGAGCAGTACTTC. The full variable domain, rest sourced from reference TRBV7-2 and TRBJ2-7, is GAGVSQSPSNKVTEKGKDVELRCDPISGHTALYWYRQSLGQGLEFLIYFQGNSAPDKSGLPSDRFSAERTGGSVSTLTIQRTQQEDSAVYLCASSKVGTSVHEQYFGPGTRLTVT.

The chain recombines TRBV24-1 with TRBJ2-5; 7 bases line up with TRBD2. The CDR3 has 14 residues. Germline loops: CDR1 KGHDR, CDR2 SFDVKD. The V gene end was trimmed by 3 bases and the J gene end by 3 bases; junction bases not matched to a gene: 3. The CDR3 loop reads CATSDGTNKETQYF. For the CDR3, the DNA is TGTGCCACCAGTGATGGGACTAACAAAGAGACCCAGTACTTC.

Here the CDR3 DNA reads TGCGCCAGCAGCCAAGGGGGCGGGAAATCCTACAATGAGCAGTTCTTC. Translating gives CASSQGGGKSYNEQFF. The chain combines TRBV4-3 with TRBJ2-1; tentatively, D is TRBD2 (6 bases). The germline CDR1 and CDR2 sequences are LGHNA and YSLEER. With 1 base removed from V and 1 base from J, the gap between germline ends came to 11 bases. The CDR3 length is 16 residues.

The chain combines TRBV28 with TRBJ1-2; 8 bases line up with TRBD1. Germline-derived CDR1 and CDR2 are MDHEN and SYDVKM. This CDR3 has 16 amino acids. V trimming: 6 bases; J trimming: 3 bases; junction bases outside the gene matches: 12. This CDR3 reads CASRVFTRGRDYGYTF. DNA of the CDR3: TGTGCCAGCAGGGTGTTTACCAGGGGGCGAGACTATGGCTACACCTTC.

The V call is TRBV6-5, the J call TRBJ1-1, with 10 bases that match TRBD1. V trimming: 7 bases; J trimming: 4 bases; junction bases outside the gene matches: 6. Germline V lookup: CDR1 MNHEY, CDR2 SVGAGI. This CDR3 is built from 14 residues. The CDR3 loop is CASKRDRGVTEAFF. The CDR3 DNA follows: TGTGCCAGCAAACGGGACAGGGGAGTCACTGAAGCTTTCTTT.

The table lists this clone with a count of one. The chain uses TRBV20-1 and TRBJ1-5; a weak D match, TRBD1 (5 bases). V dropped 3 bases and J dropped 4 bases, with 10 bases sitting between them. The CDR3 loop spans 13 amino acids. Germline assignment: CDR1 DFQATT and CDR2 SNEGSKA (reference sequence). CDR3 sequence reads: CSASRAGNQPQHF. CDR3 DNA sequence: TGCAGTGCTAGTCGAGCAGGGAATCAGCCCCAGCATTTT.

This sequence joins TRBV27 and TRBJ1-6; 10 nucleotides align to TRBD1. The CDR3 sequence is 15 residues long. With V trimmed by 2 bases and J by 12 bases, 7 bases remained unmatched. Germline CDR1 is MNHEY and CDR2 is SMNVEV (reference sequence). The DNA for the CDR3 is TGTGCCAGCAGTTTAATTGGGACAGGGGCATTACCCCTCCACTTT. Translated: CASSLIGTGALPLHF.

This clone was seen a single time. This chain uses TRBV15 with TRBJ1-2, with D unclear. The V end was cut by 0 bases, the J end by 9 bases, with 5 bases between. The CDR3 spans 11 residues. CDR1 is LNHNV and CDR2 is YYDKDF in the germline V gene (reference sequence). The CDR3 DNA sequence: TGTGCCACCAGCAGAGACTCCCGCTACACCTTC. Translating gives CATSRDSRYTF. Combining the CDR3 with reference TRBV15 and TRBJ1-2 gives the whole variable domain DAMVIQNPRYQVTQFGKPVTLSCSQTLNHNVMYWYQQKSSQAPKLLFHYYDKDFNNEADTPDNFQSRRPNTSFCFLDIRSPGLGDTAMYLCATSRDSRYTFGSGTRLTVV.

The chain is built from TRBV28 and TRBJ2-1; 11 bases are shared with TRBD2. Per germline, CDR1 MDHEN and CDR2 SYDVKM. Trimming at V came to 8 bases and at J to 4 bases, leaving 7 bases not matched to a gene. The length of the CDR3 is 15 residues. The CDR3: CASSIGTSGYNEQFF. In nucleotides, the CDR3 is TGTGCCAGCTCGATTGGGACTAGCGGATACAATGAGCAGTTCTTC. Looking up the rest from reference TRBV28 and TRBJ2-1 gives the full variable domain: DVKVTQSSRYLVKRTGEKVFLECVQDMDHENMFWYRQDPGLGLRLIYFSYDVKMKEKGDIPEGYSVSREKKERFSLILESASTNQTSMYLCASSIGTSGYNEQFFGPGTRLTVL.

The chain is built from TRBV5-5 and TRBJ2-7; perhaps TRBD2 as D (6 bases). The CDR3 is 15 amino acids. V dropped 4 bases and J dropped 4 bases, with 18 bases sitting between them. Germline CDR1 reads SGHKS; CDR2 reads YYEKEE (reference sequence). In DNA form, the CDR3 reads TGTGCCAGCAGCACGCGGGGACGCCCCCTATACGAGCAGTACTTC. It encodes CASSTRGRPLYEQYF. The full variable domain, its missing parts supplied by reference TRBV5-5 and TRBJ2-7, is DAGVTQSPTHLIKTRGQQVTLRCSPISGHKSVSWYQQVLGQGPQFIFQYYEKEERGRGNFPDRFSARQFPNYSSELNVNALLLGDSALYLCASSTRGRPLYEQYFGPGTRLTVT.

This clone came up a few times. The CDR3 loop reads CASSAAETRGDTQYF. The DNA for the CDR3 is TGTGCCAGCAGCGCAGCGGAGACACGCGGGGATACGCAGTATTTT. The chain is built from TRBV9 and TRBJ2-3; a weak D match, TRBD2 (5 bases). V was cut by 3 bases and J by 6 bases, with 17 bases left in between. This CDR3 contains 15 residues. The germline V gene encodes CDR1 SGDLS and CDR2 YYNGEE.

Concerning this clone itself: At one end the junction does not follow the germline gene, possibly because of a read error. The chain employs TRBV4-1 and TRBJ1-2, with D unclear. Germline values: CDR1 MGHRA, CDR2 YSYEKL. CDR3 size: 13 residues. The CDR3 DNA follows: TGCGCCAGCAGCAAAGACGGTAACTATGGCTACACCTTC. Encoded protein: CASSKDGNYGYTF.

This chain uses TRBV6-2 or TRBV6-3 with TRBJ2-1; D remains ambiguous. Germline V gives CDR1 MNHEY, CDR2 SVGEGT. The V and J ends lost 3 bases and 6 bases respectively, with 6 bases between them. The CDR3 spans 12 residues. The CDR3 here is CASSYVFNEQFF. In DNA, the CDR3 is TGTGCCAGCAGTTATGTATTCAATGAGCAGTTCTTC.

The chain's CDR3 is CATSGGTGKYTDTQYF. For the CDR3, the DNA is TGTGCCACCAGTGGGGGGACAGGGAAGTACACAGATACGCAGTATTTT. This chain connects TRBV24-1 to TRBJ2-3; 9 bases align to TRBD1. Germline CDR1 reads KGHDR; CDR2 reads SFDVKD. V lost 5 bases, J lost 2 bases, and 7 bases stayed unmatched. The CDR3 contains 16 residues.

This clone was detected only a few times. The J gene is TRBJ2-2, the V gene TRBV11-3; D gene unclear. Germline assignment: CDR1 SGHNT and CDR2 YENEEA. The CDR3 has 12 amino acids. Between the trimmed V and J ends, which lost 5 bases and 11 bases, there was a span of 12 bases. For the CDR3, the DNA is TGTGCCAGCAGCGAAACAGCCTATGAGCTGTTTTTT. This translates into CASSETAYELFF.

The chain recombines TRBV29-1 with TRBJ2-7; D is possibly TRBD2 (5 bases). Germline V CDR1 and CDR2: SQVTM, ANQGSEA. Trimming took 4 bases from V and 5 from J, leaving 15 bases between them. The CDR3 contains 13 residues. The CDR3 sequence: CSVVGRGWDEQYF. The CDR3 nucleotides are TGCAGCGTTGTTGGGAGAGGGTGGGACGAGCAGTACTTC.

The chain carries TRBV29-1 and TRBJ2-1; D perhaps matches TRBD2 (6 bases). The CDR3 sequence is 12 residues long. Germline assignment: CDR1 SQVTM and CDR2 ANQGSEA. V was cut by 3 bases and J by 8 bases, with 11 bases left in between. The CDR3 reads CSVDGRPYEQFF. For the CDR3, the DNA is TGCAGCGTTGACGGGAGACCTTATGAGCAGTTCTTC.

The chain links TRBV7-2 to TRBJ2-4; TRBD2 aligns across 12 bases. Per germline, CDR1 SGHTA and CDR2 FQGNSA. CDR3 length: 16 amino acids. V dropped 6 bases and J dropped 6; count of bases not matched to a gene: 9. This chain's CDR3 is CASRRETSGSGNIQYF. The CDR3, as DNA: TGTGCCAGCAGACGCGAGACTAGCGGGAGTGGAAACATTCAGTACTTC.

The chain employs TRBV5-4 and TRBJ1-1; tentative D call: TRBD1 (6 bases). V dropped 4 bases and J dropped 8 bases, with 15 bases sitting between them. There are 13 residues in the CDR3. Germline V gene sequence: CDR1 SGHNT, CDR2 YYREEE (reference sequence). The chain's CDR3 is CASSPRRQAEAFF. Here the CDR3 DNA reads TGTGCCAGCAGCCCGCGGAGACAGGCCGAAGCTTTCTTT.

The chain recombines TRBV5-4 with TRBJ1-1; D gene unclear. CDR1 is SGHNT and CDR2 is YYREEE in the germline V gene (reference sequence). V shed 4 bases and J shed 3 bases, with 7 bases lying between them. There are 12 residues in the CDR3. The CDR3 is CASSPRDTEAFF. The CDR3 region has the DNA TGTGCCAGCAGCCCGAGGGACACTGAAGCTTTCTTT.

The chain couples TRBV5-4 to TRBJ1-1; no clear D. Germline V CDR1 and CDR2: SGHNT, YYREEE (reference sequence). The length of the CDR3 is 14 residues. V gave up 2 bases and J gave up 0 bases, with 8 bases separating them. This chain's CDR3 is CASSFPSVNTEAFF. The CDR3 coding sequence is TGTGCCAGCAGCTTCCCTTCGGTGAACACTGAAGCTTTCTTT. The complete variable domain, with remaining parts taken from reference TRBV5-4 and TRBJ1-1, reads ETGVTQSPTHLIKTRGQQVTLRCSSQSGHNTVSWYQQALGQGPQFIFQYYREEENGRGNFPPRFSGLQFPNYSSELNVNALELDDSALYLCASSFPSVNTEAFFGQGTRLTVV.

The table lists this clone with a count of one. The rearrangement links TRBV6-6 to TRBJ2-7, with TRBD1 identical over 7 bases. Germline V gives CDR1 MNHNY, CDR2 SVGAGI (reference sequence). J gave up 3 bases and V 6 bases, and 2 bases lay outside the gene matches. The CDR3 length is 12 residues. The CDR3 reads CASRDRNYEQYF. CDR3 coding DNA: TGTGCCAGCAGGGACAGGAACTACGAGCAGTACTTC.

CDR3 amino acids: CASSLQVDGGRAYEQYF. The CDR3 DNA reads as TGTGCCAGCAGCTTGCAGGTGGATGGCGGGAGGGCATACGAGCAGTACTTC. This rearrangement joins TRBV5-4 to TRBJ2-7; TRBD2 matches 9 bases. CDR3 size: 17 residues. The germline gives CDR1 SGHNT, CDR2 YYREEE (reference sequence). Trimming removed 1 base from V and 4 bases from J; junction bases left unmatched: 12.

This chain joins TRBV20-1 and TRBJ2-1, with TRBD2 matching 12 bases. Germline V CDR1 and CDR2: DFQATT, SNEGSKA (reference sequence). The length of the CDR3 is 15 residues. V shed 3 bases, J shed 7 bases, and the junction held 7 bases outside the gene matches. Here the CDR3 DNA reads TGCAGTGCTAGTCGACTAGCGGGAGTAAGGAATGAGCAGTTCTTC. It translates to CSASRLAGVRNEQFF.

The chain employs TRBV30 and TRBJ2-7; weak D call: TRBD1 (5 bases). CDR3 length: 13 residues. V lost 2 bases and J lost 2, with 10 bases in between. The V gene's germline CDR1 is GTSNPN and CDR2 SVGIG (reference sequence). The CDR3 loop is CAWSKGDTYEQYF. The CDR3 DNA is TGTGCCTGGAGTAAAGGGGATACCTACGAGCAGTACTTC.

The CDR3 coding sequence is TGCGCCAGCAGCCAAGAAGGGGGACAGGGTAATCAGCCCCAGCATTTT. Protein sequence: CASSQEGGQGNQPQHF. J is TRBJ1-5 and V is TRBV4-3; 9 bases are shared with TRBD1. CDR3 size: 16 residues. The V gene's germline CDR1 is LGHNA and CDR2 YSLEER. Trimming cost V 0 bases and J 4 bases; bases outside gene matches: 4.